A selection of T cell receptor beta chains follows, all from one sample in a study of OX40 agonist ivuxolimab in advanced cancers. The data were produced by immunoSEQ multiplex PCR, yet TCRdb's version contains in-frame clones alone and is incomplete. The profile shows roughly 30,000 clones, roughly 80% of them singletons. The source material was CD4+ or CD8+ T cells sorted from blood, sampled in a trial of the OX40 agonist ivuxolimab. The receptors come from an adult with an advanced solid tumor such as melanoma, head and neck, liver or kidney cancer. Each CDR3 is given with its conserved first and last residue. A D gene is named only where the DNA matches it firmly. Size tells how often a clone was seen (once, few, many) or the class of an expanded clone, and some rows leave it out.

v_gene,d_gene,len,abundance,j_gene,CDR3nt,CDR3aa
TRBV9,-,13,-,TRBJ2-3,TGTGCCAGCAGCGCCCGACTCTCAGATACGCAGTATTTT,CASSARLSDTQYF
TRBV6-1,TRBD2,14,medium-sized,TRBJ2-7,TGTGCCAGCAGCCTGACTAGCGGGGGCCACGAGCAGTACTTC,CASSLTSGGHEQYF
TRBV6-1,TRBD2,15,few,TRBJ2-1,TGTGCCAGCAGTGAAGAAGCGGGGGGCTACAATGAGCAGTTCTTC,CASSEEAGGYNEQFF
TRBV27,-,14,-,TRBJ1-5,TGTGCCAGCAGTCTCAGCGTGAGCAATCAGCCCCAGCATTTT,CASSLSVSNQPQHF
TRBV6-5,-,13,-,TRBJ1-5,TGTGCCAGCAACGACAGGAACGAACAGCCCCAGCATTTT,CASNDRNEQPQHF
TRBV27,-,15,-,TRBJ2-2,TGTGCCAGCAGTTTATCACCAGGGCGCACCGGGGAGCTGTTTTTT,CASSLSPGRTGELFF
TRBV2,-,13,-,TRBJ1-5,TGTGCCAGCAGCGCGGACGGATTCCAGCCCCAGCATTTT,CASSADGFQPQHF
TRBV7-6,TRBD2,18,-,TRBJ2-3,TGTGCCAGCAGCTTAGGTGCGGGGGGGCCGTCCAGCACAGATACGCAGTATTTT,CASSLGAGGPSSTDTQYF
TRBV29-1,-,12,once,TRBJ2-7,TGCAGCGTTGAAGTCCGTTCCTACGAGCAGTACTTC,CSVEVRSYEQYF
TRBV5-6,TRBD1,16,-,TRBJ2-1,TGTGCCAGCAGCGCGACCGGGACAGGGTTTTTGCATGAGCAGTTCTTC,CASSATGTGFLHEQFF
TRBV19,-,13,-,TRBJ1-1,TGTGCCAGTAGTATAGAAGGAAACACTGAAGCTTTCTTT,CASSIEGNTEAFF